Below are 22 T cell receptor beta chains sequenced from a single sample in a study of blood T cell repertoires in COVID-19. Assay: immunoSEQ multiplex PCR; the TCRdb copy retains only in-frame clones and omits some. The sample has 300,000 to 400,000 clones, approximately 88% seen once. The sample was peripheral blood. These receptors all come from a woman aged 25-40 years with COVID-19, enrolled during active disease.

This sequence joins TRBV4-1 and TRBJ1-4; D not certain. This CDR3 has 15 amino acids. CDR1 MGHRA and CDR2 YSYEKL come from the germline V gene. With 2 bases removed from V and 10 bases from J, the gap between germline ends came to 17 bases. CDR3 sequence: CASSQIGQGTLKLFF. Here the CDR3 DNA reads TGCGCCAGCAGCCAAATTGGGCAAGGCACCCTAAAACTGTTTTTT.

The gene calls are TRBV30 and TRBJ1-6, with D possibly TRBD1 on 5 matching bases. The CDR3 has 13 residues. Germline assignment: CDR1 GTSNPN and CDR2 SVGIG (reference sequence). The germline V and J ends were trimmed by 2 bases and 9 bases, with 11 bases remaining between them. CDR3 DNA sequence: TGTGCCTGGAGTCCCAGGGTGAGTTCACCCCTCCACTTT. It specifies CAWSPRVSSPLHF.

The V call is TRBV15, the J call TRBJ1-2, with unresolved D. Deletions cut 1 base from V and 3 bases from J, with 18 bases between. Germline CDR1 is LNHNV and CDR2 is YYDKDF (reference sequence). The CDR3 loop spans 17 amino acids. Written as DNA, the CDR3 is TGTGCCACCAGCAGAGTCGCCCGCAGCTCGAGGCACTATGGCTACACCTTC. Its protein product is CATSRVARSSRHYGYTF.

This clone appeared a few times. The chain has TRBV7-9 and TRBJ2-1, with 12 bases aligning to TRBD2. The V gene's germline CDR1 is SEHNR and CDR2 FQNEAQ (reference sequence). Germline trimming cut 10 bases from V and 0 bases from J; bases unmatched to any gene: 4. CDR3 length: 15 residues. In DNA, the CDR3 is TGTGCCATCACTAGCGGGGGGAGCTCCTACAATGAGCAGTTCTTC. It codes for CAITSGGSSYNEQFF.

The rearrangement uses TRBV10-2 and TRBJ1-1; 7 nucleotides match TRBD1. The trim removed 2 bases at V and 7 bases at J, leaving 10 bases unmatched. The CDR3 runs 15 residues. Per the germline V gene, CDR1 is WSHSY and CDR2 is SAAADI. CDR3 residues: CASSEPEQGRYEAFF. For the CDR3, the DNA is TGCGCCAGCAGTGAGCCGGAACAGGGGCGCTATGAAGCTTTCTTT.

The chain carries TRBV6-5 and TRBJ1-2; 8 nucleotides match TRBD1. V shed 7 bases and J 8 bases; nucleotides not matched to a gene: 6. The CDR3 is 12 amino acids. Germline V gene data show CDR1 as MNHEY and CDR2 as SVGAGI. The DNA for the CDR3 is TGTGCCAGCAAGACAGGGGATCGAGGCTACACCTTC. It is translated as CASKTGDRGYTF.

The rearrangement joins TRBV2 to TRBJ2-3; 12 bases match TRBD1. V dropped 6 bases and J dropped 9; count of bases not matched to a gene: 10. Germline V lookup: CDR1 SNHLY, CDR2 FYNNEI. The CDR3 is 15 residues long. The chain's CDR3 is CASSRDRGLPGTQYF. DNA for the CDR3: TGTGCCAGCAGCCGGGACAGGGGGCTTCCTGGCACGCAGTATTTT. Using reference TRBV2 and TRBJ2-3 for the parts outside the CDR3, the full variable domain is EPEVTQTPSHQVTQMGQEVILRCVPISNHLYFYWYRQILGQKVEFLVSFYNNEISEKSEIFDDQFSVERPDGSNFTLKIRSTKLEDSAMYFCASSRDRGLPGTQYFGPGTRLTVL.

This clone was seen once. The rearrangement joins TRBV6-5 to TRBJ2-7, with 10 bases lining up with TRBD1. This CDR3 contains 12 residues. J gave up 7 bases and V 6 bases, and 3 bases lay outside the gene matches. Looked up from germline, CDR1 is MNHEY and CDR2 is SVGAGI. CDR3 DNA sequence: TGTGCCAGCAGCTGGGGACAGGGGGAGCAGTACGTC. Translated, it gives CASSWGQGEQYV.

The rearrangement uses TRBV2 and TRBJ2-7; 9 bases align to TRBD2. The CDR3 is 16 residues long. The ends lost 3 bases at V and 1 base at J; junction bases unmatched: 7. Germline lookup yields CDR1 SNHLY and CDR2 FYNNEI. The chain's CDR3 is CASSDGAGGRSYEQYF. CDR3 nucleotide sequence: TGTGCCAGCAGTGATGGTGCGGGGGGGCGGTCCTACGAGCAGTACTTC.

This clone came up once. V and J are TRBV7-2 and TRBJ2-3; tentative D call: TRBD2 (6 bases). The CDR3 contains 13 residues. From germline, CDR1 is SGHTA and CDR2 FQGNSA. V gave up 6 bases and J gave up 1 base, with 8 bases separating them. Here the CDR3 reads CASRAGRTDTQYF. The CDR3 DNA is TGTGCCAGCAGGGCGGGGCGCACAGATACGCAGTATTTT.

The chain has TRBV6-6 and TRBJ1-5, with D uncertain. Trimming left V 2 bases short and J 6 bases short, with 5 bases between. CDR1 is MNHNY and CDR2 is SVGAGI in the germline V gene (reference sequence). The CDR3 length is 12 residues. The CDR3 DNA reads TGTGCCAGCAGTTACCTCCGTCAGCCCCAGCATTTT. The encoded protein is CASSYLRQPQHF.

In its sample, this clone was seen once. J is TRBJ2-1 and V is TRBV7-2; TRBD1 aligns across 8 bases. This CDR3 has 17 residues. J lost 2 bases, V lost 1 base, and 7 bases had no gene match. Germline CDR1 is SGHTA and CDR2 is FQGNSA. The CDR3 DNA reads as TGTGCCAGCAGCTTAGAGGGACAGGTTCCTACCTACAATGAGCAGTTCTTC. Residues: CASSLEGQVPTYNEQFF.

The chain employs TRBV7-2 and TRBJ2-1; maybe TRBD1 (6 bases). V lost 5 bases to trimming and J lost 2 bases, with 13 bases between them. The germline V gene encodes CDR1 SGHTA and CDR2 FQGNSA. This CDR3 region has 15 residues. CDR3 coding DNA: TGTGCCAGCAGCACCGGACAGCCACCCTACAATGAGCAGTTCTTC. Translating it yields CASSTGQPPYNEQFF.

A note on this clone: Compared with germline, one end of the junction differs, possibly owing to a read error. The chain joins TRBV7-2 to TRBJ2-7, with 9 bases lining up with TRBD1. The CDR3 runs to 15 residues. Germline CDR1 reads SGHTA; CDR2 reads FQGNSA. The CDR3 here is CASSFRVGVQGALNF. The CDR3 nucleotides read TGTGCCAGCAGCTTCCGAGTCGGAGTACAGGGGGCTTTGAACTTC.

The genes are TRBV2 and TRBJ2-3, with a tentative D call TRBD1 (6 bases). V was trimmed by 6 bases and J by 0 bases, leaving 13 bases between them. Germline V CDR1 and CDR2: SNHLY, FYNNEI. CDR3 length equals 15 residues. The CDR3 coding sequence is TGTGCCAGCAGACAGGGAACCTTCAGCACAGATACGCAGTATTTT. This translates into CASRQGTFSTDTQYF.

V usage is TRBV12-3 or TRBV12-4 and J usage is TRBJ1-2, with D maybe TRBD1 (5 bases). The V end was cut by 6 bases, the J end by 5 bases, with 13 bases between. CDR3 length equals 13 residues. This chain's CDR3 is CASRPEEGYGYTF. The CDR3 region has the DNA TGTGCCAGCAGGCCAGAGGAGGGGTATGGCTACACCTTC.

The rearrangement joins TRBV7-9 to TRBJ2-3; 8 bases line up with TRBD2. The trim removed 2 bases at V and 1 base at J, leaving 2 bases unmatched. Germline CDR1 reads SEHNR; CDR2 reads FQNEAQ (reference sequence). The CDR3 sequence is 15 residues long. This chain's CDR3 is CASSLSTSGTDTQYF. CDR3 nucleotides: TGTGCCAGCAGCTTATCGACTAGCGGCACAGATACGCAGTATTTT.

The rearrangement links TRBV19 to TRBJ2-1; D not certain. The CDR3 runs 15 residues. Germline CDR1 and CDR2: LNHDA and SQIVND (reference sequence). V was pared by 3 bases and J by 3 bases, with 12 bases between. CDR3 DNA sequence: TGTGCCAGTAGTATTTCGAGGTCTCGCTACAATGAGCAGTTCTTC. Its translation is CASSISRSRYNEQFF.

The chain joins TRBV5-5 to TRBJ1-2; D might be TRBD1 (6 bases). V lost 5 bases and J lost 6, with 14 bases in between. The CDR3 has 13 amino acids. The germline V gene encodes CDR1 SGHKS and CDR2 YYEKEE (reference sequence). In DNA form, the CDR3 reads TGTGCCAGCAGATTCAACAGGGACGATGGCTACACCTTC. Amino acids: CASRFNRDDGYTF.

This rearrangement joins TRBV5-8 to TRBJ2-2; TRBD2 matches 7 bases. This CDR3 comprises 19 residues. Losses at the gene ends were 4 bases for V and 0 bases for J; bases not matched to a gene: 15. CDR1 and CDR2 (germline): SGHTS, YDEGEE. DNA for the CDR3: TGTGCCAGCAGCCTGAGCTGGAACACCGGGACTACGAACACCGGGGAGCTGTTTTTT. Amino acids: CASSLSWNTGTTNTGELFF.

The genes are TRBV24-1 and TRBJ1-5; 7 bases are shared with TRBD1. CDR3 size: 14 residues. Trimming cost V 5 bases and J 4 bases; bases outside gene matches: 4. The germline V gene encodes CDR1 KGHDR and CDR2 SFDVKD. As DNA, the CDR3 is TGTGCCACCAGTGGAGGGGGCGCGAATCAGCCCCAGCATTTT. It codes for CATSGGGANQPQHF.

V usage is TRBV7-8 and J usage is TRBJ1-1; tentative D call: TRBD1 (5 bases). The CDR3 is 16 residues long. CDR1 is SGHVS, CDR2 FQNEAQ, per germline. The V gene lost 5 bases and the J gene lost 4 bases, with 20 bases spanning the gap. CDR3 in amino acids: CASSPWEGSSSTEAFF. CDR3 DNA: TGTGCCAGCAGCCCCTGGGAGGGGAGTTCGAGCACTGAAGCTTTCTTT.